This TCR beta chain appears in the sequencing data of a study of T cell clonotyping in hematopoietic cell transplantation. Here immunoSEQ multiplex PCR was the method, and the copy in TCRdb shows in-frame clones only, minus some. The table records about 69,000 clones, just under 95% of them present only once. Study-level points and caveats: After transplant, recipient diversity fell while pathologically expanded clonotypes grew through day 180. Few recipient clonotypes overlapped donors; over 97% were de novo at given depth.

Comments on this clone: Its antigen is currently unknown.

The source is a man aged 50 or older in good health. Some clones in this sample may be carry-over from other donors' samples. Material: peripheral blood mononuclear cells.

CDR3 loop: CAGRLLGAYEQYF. As DNA, the CDR3 is TGTGCCGGACGACTTTTGGGGGCCTACGAGCAGTACTTC. The gene calls are TRBV30 and TRBJ2-7, with D perhaps TRBD1 or TRBD2 (5 bases each). Between the trimmed V and J ends, which lost 8 bases and 2 bases, there was a span of 16 bases. Germline V gene data show CDR1 as GTSNPN and CDR2 as SVGIG (reference sequence). This CDR3 is 13 amino acids long.